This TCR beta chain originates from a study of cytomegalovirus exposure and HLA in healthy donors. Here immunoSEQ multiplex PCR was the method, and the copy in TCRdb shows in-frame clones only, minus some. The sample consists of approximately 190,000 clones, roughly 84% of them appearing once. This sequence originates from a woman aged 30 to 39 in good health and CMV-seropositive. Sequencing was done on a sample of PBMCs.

The CDR3 DNA is TGTGCCAGCAGCCGACCTGGACTGGAAGCTTTCTTT. Amino acids: CASSRPGLEAFF. The chain links TRBV7-8 to TRBJ1-1; no clear D gene. Germline V gene sequence: CDR1 SGHVS, CDR2 FQNEAQ. The CDR3 is made up of 12 amino acids. Trimming removed 5 bases at V and 8 bases at J, with 12 bases between.